The clone carrying this T cell receptor (beta chain) was seen once. Antigen: not known. This entry is derived from a study of OX40 agonist ivuxolimab in advanced cancers. About the research overall: The patients' treatment was ivuxolimab, an agonistic anti-OX40 (CD134) antibody.

Method: immunoSEQ multiplex PCR; TCRdb's copy keeps in-frame clones and lacks some. The repertoire holds about 84,000 clones, with about 89% as singletons. Germline assignment: CDR1 LNHDA and CDR2 SQIVND (reference sequence). J lost 1 base, V lost 4 bases, and 6 bases had no gene match. The CDR3 consists of 15 residues. Study-wide results and caveats: Also present in some nonresponders was a low level of normalized T-cell clonal expansion. The antigen specificity of the peripheral T cells (those that were expanded) was not determined.

The receptor comes from an adult with an advanced solid tumor such as melanoma, head and neck, liver or kidney cancer. The V gene is TRBV19, the J gene TRBJ2-5; 7 bases align to TRBD1. The sequences come from CD4+ or CD8+ T cells sorted from blood, collected in a trial of the OX40 agonist ivuxolimab. The CDR3 reads CASSSIRDSQETQYF. CDR3 nucleotide sequence: TGTGCCAGTAGTAGCATCCGGGACAGCCAAGAGACCCAGTACTTC. Full variable domain (remainder filled in from reference TRBV19 and TRBJ2-5): DGGITQSPKYLFRKEGQNVTLSCEQNLNHDAMYWYRQDPGQGLRLIYYSQIVNDFQKGDIAEGYSVSREKKESFPLTVTSAQKNPTAFYLCASSSIRDSQETQYFGPGTRLLVL.